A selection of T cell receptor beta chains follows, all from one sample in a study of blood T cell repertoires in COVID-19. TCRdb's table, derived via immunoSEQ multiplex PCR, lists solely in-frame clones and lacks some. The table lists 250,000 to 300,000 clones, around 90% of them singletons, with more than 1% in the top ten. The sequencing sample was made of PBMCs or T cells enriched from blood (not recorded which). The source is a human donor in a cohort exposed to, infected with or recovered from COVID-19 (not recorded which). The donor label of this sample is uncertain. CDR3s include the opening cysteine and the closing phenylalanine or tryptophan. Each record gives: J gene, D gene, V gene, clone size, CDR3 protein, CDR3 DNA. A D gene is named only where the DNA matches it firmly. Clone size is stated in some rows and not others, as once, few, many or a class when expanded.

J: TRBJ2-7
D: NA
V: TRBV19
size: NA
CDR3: CASSMGVGYEQYF
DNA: TGTGCCAGTAGTATGGGCGTAGGTTACGAGCAGTACTTC

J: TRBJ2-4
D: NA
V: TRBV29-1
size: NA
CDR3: CSVRGLAKNIQYF
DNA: TGCAGCGTAAGGGGATTAGCCAAAAACATTCAGTACTTC

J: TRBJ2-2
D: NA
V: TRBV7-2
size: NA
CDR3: CASSLKPGGELFF
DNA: TGTGCCAGCAGCTTAAAACCGGGCGGGGAGCTGTTTTTT

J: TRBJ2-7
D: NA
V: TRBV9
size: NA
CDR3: CASSVGLASYEQYF
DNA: TGTGCCAGCAGCGTAGGACTTGCATCCTACGAGCAGTACTTC

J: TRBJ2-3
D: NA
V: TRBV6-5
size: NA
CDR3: CASSYPGGADTQYF
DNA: TGTGCCAGCAGTTACCCCGGAGGAGCCGATACGCAGTATTTT

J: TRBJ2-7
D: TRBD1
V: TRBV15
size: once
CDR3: CATSRGDSLYEQYF
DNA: TGTGCCACCAGCAGAGGGGACAGTCTCTACGAGCAGTACTTC

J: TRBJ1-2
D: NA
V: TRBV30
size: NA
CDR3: CAWSVRGSDGYTF
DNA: TGTGCCTGGAGTGTAAGAGGGAGCGACGGCTACACCTTC

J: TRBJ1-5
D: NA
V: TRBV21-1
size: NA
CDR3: CASSKGAYSNQPQHF
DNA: TGTGCCAGCAGCAAAGGGGCATATAGCAATCAGCCCCAGCATTTT

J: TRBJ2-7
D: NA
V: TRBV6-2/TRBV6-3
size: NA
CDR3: CASSDPGRSREQYF
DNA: TGTGCCAGCAGTGACCCTGGGCGAAGTAGGGAGCAGTACTTC

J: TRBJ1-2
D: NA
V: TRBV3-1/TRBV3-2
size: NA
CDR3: CASSRDKTNYGYTF
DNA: TGTGCCAGCAGCCGGGACAAGACTAACTATGGCTACACCTTC

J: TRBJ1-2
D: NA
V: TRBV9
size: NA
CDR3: CASSSRTGIYGYTF
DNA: TGTGCCAGCAGCTCCCGGACGGGAATCTATGGCTACACCTTC

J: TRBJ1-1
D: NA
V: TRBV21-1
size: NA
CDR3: CASSLWTFENTEAFF
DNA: TGTGCCAGCAGCTTATGGACATTTGAGAACACTGAAGCTTTCTTT

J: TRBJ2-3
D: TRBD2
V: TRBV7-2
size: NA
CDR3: CASSFLAGGPDTQYF
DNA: TGTGCCAGCAGCTTCCTAGCGGGGGGGCCTGATACGCAGTATTTT

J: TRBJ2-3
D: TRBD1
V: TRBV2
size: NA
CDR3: CASSRDRGTDTQYF
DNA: TGTGCCAGCAGTAGGGACAGGGGTACAGATACGCAGTATTTT

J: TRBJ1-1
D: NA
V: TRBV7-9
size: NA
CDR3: CASTDGGTEAFF
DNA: TGTGCCAGCACCGACGGAGGCACTGAAGCTTTCTTT

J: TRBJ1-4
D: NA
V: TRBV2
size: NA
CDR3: CASRPRTGVEGKLFF
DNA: TGTGCCAGCAGGCCCCGGACGGGAGTAGAGGGAAAACTGTTTTTT

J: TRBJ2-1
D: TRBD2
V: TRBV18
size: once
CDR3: CASSLTSGVGNEQFF
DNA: TGTGCCAGCTCACTTACTAGCGGGGTAGGCAATGAGCAGTTCTTC

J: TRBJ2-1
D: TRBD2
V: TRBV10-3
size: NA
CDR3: CAISAYGASGGYNEQFF
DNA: TGTGCCATCAGTGCCTACGGGGCTAGCGGGGGCTACAATGAGCAGTTCTTC

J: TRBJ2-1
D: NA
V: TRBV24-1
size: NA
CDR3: CATSDPTSGNEQFF
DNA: TGTGCCACCAGTGATCCCACCTCAGGCAATGAGCAGTTCTTC

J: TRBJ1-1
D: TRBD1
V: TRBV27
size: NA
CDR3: CASSSLRTGENTEAFF
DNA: TGTGCCAGCAGTTCGCTTCGGACAGGGGAGAACACTGAAGCTTTCTTT

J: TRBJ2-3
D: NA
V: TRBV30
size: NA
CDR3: CAFRESTDTQYF
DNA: TGTGCCTTCCGGGAGAGCACAGATACGCAGTATTTT

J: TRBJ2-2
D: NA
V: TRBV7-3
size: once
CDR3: CASKTGPNTGELFF
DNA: TGTGCCAGTAAGACAGGCCCGAACACCGGGGAGCTGTTTTTT

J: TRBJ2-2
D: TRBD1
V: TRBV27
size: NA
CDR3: CASRNRDRDTGELFF
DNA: TGTGCCAGCAGGAACCGGGACAGGGATACCGGGGAGCTGTTTTTT

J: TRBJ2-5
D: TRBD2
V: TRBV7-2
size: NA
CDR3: CASSGPGLGGQETQYF
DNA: TGTGCCAGCAGCGGCCCGGGACTAGGGGGCCAAGAGACCCAGTACTTC

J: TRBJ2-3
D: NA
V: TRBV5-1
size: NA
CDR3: CASSSGRDDTQYF
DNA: TGCGCCAGCAGCTCCGGCAGGGATGATACGCAGTATTTT

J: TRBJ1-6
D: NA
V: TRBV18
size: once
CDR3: CASSPQGYSPLHF
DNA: TGTGCCAGCTCACCTCAGGGGTATTCACCCCTCCACTTT

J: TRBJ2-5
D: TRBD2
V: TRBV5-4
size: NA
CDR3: CASSSGGGDQTQYF
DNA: TGTGCCAGCAGCTCGGGGGGGGGCGATCAGACCCAGTACTTC

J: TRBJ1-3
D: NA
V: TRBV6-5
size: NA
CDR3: CASSRESRGNTIYF
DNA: TGTGCCAGCAGTCGGGAGTCAAGGGGAAACACCATATATTTT

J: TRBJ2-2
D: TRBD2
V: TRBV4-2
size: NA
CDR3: CASSRPGLAGDTGELFF
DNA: TGTGCCAGCAGCCGACCGGGACTAGCGGGGGATACCGGGGAGCTGTTTTTT

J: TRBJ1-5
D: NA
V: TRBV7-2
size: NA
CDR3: CASSPRGGVFNQPQHF
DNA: TGTGCCAGCAGCCCTCGCGGGGGGGTCTTCAATCAGCCCCAGCATTTT

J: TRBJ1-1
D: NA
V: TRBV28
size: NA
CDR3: CASRPQGKNTEAFF
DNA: TGTGCCAGCAGACCACAGGGAAAGAACACTGAAGCTTTCTTT

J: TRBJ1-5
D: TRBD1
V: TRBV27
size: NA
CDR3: CASSSWDRGNQPQHF
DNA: TGTGCCAGCAGTAGTTGGGACAGGGGAAATCAGCCCCAGCATTTT

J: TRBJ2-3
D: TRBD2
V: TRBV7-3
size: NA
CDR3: CASSSSGGAGTQYF
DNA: TGTGCCAGCAGTTCTAGCGGGGGGGCCGGTACGCAGTATTTT

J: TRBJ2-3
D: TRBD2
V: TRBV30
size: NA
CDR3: CAWSVLAGGTDTQYF
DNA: TGTGCCTGGAGTGTACTAGCGGGGGGCACAGATACGCAGTATTTT

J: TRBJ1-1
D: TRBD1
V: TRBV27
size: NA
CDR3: CASSPDRAEAFF
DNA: TGTGCCAGCAGTCCGGACAGGGCTGAAGCTTTCTTT

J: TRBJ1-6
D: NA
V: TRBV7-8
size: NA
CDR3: CASSLADSSNSPLHF
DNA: TGTGCCAGCAGCTTAGCGGACAGCTCTAATTCACCCCTCCACTTT

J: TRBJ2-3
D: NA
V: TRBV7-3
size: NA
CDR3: CASSITQGDTQYF
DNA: TGTGCCAGCAGTATAACTCAGGGGGATACGCAGTATTTT

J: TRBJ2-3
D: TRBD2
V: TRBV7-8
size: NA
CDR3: CASSLTSGTRLIDTQYF
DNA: TGTGCCAGCAGCTTGACCTCCGGGACTAGGCTTATAGATACGCAGTATTTT

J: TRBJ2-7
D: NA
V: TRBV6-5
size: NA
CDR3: CASSYSAGSLYEQYF
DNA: TGTGCCAGCAGTTACTCGGCGGGGAGTCTGTACGAGCAGTACTTC

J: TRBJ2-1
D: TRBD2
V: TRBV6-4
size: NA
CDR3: CASSDRAGEPHEQFF
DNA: TGTGCCAGCAGTGACAGGGCGGGGGAGCCCCATGAGCAGTTCTTC